This TCR beta chain derives from a study of blood T cell repertoires in COVID-19. Study in general: Sites across the United States, Italy and Spain contributed samples from acute and convalescent COVID-19. In each case, the material was cDNA or gDNA derived from T cells, B-cell-depleted T cells, or PBMCs.

After removal of 2 bases from V and 3 bases from J, the junction contained 6 bases not matched to a gene. This CDR3 has 17 residues. The germline gives CDR1 MNHEY, CDR2 SMNVEV (reference sequence). In the original analysis: Counts of nucleated cells, estimated from reference gene primer amplification, were obtained. Some clones are missing from TCRdb's copy, which holds only in-frame ones; the method was immunoSEQ multiplex PCR. The D gene and trimming were derived from the DNA, and the V and J assignments and clone size from that table. The data contain 95,000 to 120,000 clones, around four fifths of them seen just once; the ten biggest clones take up around 8.5%.

The chain recombines TRBV27 with TRBJ2-1; the match to TRBD2 covers 11 bases. Sequenced: peripheral blood. The source is a woman aged 35 to 49 with acute or convalescent COVID-19. The CDR3 spells CASSLRPSGGLYNEQFF. The DNA for the CDR3 is TGTGCCAGCAGTTTACGGCCTAGCGGGGGGCTCTACAATGAGCAGTTCTTC.